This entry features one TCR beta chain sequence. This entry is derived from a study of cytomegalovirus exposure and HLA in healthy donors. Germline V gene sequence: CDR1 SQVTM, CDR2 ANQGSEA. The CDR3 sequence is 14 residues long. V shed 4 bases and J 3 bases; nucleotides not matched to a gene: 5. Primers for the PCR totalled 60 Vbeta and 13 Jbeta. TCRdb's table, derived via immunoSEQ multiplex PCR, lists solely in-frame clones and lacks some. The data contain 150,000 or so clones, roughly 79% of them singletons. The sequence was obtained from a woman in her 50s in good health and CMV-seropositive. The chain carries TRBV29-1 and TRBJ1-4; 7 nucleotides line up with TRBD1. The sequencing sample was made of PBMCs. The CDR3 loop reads CSVGYGTANEKLFF. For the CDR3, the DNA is TGCAGCGTTGGATACGGGACAGCTAATGAAAAACTGTTTTTT. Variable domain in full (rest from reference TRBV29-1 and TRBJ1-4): SAVISQKPSRDICQRGTSLTIQCQVDSQVTMMFWYRQQPGQSLTLIATANQGSEATYESGFVIDKFPISRPNLTFSTLTVSNMSPEDSSIYLCSVGYGTANEKLFFGSGTQLSVL.